This T cell receptor (beta chain) was obtained from a study of T cells after yellow fever vaccination. TCRdb ran MiXCR on the 5' RACE reads and lists one entry per CDR3 protein. The table lists some 300,000 distinct CDR3 sequences, 3% to 4.5% of them singletons. The CDR3 length is 16 residues. CDR1 and CDR2 (germline): DFQATT, SNEGSKA (reference sequence). J lost 6 bases, V lost 2 bases, and 12 bases had no gene match. This clonotype occurred many times. The receptor was derived from a man aged 18 to 35 who received the YFV17D yellow fever vaccine. This chain uses TRBV20-1 with TRBJ2-4; TRBD1 matches 8 bases. The specimen comprised PBMCs, sampled on the day of the yellow fever booster vaccination. The CDR3 bases are TGCAGTGCTAGAAAAGGGGCAGGGGGCTTAGGAAACATTCAGTACTTC. It translates to CSARKGAGGLGNIQYF.